The 32 T cell receptor beta chains listed next were all sequenced from one sample in a study of blood T cell repertoires in COVID-19. Method: immunoSEQ multiplex PCR; TCRdb's copy keeps in-frame clones and lacks some. The data hold about 170,000 clones, with 82% observed a single time. The source material was peripheral blood. These receptors were collected from a woman aged 40 to 55 with COVID-19, enrolled during active disease.

The V gene is TRBV10-2, the J gene TRBJ1-4; 8 bases agree with TRBD1. CDR1 and CDR2 from the germline V gene are WSHSY and SAAADI. J gave up 7 bases and V 7 bases, and 5 bases lay outside the gene matches. The CDR3 has 13 residues. The CDR3 DNA reads as TGCGCCAGCAAGGACAGGGTAGTTGAAAAACTGTTTTTT. Residues: CASKDRVVEKLFF.

This sequence joins TRBV12-3 or TRBV12-4 and TRBJ2-3, with TRBD1 matching 7 bases. The CDR3 runs 13 residues. V lost 5 bases to trimming and J lost 3 bases; unmatched junction nucleotides: 2. DNA for the CDR3: TGTGCCAGCAGTGGACAGGCGACAGATACGCAGTATTTT. Amino acids: CASSGQATDTQYF.

This chain uses TRBV2 with TRBJ2-2, with TRBD1 matching 7 bases. Germline CDR1 reads SNHLY; CDR2 reads FYNNEI. The J segment lost 1 base and the V segment lost 6 bases, leaving 2 bases of the junction unmatched. The CDR3 is made up of 14 amino acids. CDR3 coding DNA: TGTGCCAGCAGGGGGACAGTGAACACCGGGGAGCTGTTTTTT. Protein: CASRGTVNTGELFF.

This chain links TRBV28 with TRBJ2-7; 7 bases are a match to TRBD2. Germline CDR1 and CDR2: MDHEN and SYDVKM. After removal of 6 bases from V and 6 bases from J, the junction contained 17 bases not matched to a gene. The CDR3 length is 16 residues. CDR3 DNA sequence: TGTGCCAGCAGCCCCTTAGCGGGTGTCCCTCTAGCCGAGCAGTACTTC. This translates into CASSPLAGVPLAEQYF.

This clone was observed a single time. This rearrangement joins TRBV2 to TRBJ2-1, with D possibly matching TRBD2 (7 bases). The germline V and J ends were trimmed by 8 bases and 6 bases, with 17 bases remaining between them. CDR1 SNHLY and CDR2 FYNNEI come from the germline V gene. This CDR3 region has 14 residues. The CDR3 sequence: CASSRGAPVNEQFF. CDR3 nucleotides: TGTGCCAGCTCTCGGGGGGCTCCCGTCAATGAGCAGTTCTTC. Supplemented by reference TRBV2 and TRBJ2-1, the full variable domain reads EPEVTQTPSHQVTQMGQEVILRCVPISNHLYFYWYRQILGQKVEFLVSFYNNEISEKSEIFDDQFSVERPDGSNFTLKIRSTKLEDSAMYFCASSRGAPVNEQFFGPGTRLTVL.

V gene TRBV7-9 combines with J gene TRBJ1-1; a possible D gene is TRBD1 (5 bases). The germline CDR1 and CDR2 sequences are SEHNR and FQNEAQ (reference sequence). The length of the CDR3 is 18 residues. With 1 base removed from V and 2 bases from J, the gap between germline ends came to 20 bases. This CDR3 reads CASSLDGRVYRENTEAFF. For the CDR3, the DNA is TGTGCCAGCAGCTTAGACGGCAGGGTATACAGAGAAAACACTGAAGCTTTCTTT.

The V and J genes are TRBV7-9 and TRBJ2-7, with 7 bases fitting TRBD2. Trimming at V came to 5 bases and at J to 4 bases, leaving 5 bases not matched to a gene. CDR3 length: 13 amino acids. Germline CDR1 is SEHNR and CDR2 is FQNEAQ (reference sequence). DNA for the CDR3: TGTGCCAGCAGCCCCCCCGGGGGGTACGAGCAGTACTTC. Translation gives CASSPPGGYEQYF. The full variable domain, completed using reference TRBV7-9 and TRBJ2-7, is DTGVSQNPRHKITKRGQNVTFRCDPISEHNRLYWYRQTLGQGPEFLTYFQNEAQLEKSRLLSDRFSAERPKGSFSTLEIQRTEQGDSAMYLCASSPPGGYEQYFGPGTRLTVT.

With respect to this clone: Here the CDR3 omits its conserved ending phenylalanine or tryptophan, so a read error is the likely source. The V call is TRBV30, the J call TRBJ1-2; TRBD1 might be the D (6 bases). V was trimmed by 0 bases and J by 4 bases, leaving 24 bases between them. The CDR3 contains 18 residues. The V gene's germline CDR1 is GTSNPN and CDR2 SVGIG (reference sequence). The CDR3 DNA reads TGTGCCTGGAGTGTTGGGCAGGGGATCAAAAGTCTGAGCTATGGCTACACCCTC. Its translation is CAWSVGQGIKSLSYGYTL.

V is TRBV10-3 and J is TRBJ2-7, with 11 bases identical to TRBD1. Unmatched junction bases numbered 6, after V lost 4 bases and J lost 1 base. CDR1 is ENHRY, CDR2 SYGVKD, per germline. The CDR3 is 16 amino acids. The CDR3 nucleotides are TGTGCCATCAGTGGAGGATGGGACAGGGGGTCCTACGAGCAGTACTTC. Its translation: CAISGGWDRGSYEQYF.

The chain has TRBV5-1 and TRBJ1-1; TRBD1 agrees at 12 bases. CDR1 and CDR2 (germline): SGHRS, YFSETQ. The trim removed 7 bases at V and 5 bases at J, leaving 3 bases unmatched. The CDR3 spans 13 residues. The CDR3 nucleotides are TGCGCCAGCGGGACAGGGGGCTTGACTGAAGCTTTCTTT. This gives the protein CASGTGGLTEAFF.

This clone was detected only a few times. This chain links TRBV16 with TRBJ1-5; D gene uncertain. This CDR3 contains 14 residues. Germline V gives CDR1 KGHSY, CDR2 FQNENV. The ends were cut back, 1 base at V and 9 bases at J, with 13 bases in the middle. CDR3 protein: CASSQWGGGRPQHF. In DNA, the CDR3 is TGTGCCAGCAGCCAATGGGGTGGAGGGCGGCCCCAGCATTTT.

V and J are TRBV6-2 or TRBV6-3 and TRBJ2-3; 7 bases fit TRBD2. The V gene end was trimmed by 2 bases and the J gene end by 2 bases; junction bases not matched to a gene: 10. The germline V gene has CDR1 MNHEY and CDR2 SVGEGT. CDR3 length: 17 residues. CDR3: CASSYGAFAGATDTQYF. DNA for the CDR3: TGTGCCAGCAGTTACGGGGCTTTCGCGGGAGCCACAGATACGCAGTATTTT.

The rearrangement uses TRBV7-8 and TRBJ1-1, with 8 bases fitting TRBD1. V lost 5 bases and J lost 2; bases outside the gene matches: 7. The germline V gene has CDR1 SGHVS and CDR2 FQNEAQ. This CDR3 has 15 amino acids. In nucleotides, the CDR3 is TGTGCCAGCAGCCAAGGACAGGGTTTAAACACTGAAGCTTTCTTT. The encoded protein is CASSQGQGLNTEAFF.

With respect to this clone: The sample has other DNA sequences that encode this CDR3 too. The CDR3 loop is CASSRQGNYGYTF. The CDR3 coding sequence is TGTGCCAGCAGCCGACAGGGCAACTATGGCTACACCTTC. V and J are TRBV12-3 or TRBV12-4 and TRBJ1-2, with 7 nucleotides matching TRBD1. This CDR3 has 13 residues. Germline trimming cut 6 bases from V and 2 bases from J; bases unmatched to any gene: 3.

This clone was picked up one time. The rearrangement uses TRBV27 and TRBJ2-2, with D tentatively TRBD1 (5 bases). The ends were cut back, 2 bases at V and 3 bases at J, with 13 bases in the middle. The CDR3 contains 16 residues. Germline assignment: CDR1 MNHEY and CDR2 SMNVEV (reference sequence). The CDR3 nucleotides read TGTGCCAGCAGTTTAGTTCCAGGGAAGCACACCGGGGAGCTGTTTTTT. The encoded protein is CASSLVPGKHTGELFF.

V and J are TRBV7-9 and TRBJ2-3; D may be TRBD2 (6 bases). CDR1 and CDR2 from the germline V gene are SEHNR and FQNEAQ (reference sequence). V lost 0 bases, J lost 0 bases, and 10 bases lay in between. This CDR3 contains 16 residues. The CDR3 DNA sequence: TGTGCCAGCAGCTTAGCGTTAAGCGGGAGCACAGATACGCAGTATTTT. Protein sequence: CASSLALSGSTDTQYF.

The chain uses TRBV9 and TRBJ2-4; D ambiguous. Per germline, CDR1 SGDLS and CDR2 YYNGEE. Trimming stripped 7 bases from V and 11 bases from J, with 19 bases between. The CDR3 extends over 13 amino acids. CDR3 in DNA: TGTGCCAGCGGCCCCGGCAGGCCCGAACTTCAGTACTTC. Translating gives CASGPGRPELQYF.

This rearrangement joins TRBV15 to TRBJ2-6, with TRBD1 matching 12 bases. CDR1 LNHNV and CDR2 YYDKDF come from the germline V gene (reference sequence). With V trimmed by 3 bases and J by 0 bases, 9 bases remained unmatched. The CDR3 runs to 20 residues. CDR3 region: CATSSTVPGQGASGANVLTF. The CDR3 DNA sequence: TGTGCCACCAGCAGCACAGTACCGGGACAGGGGGCCTCTGGGGCCAACGTCCTGACTTTC. Combining the CDR3 with reference TRBV15 and TRBJ2-6 gives the whole variable domain DAMVIQNPRYQVTQFGKPVTLSCSQTLNHNVMYWYQQKSSQAPKLLFHYYDKDFNNEADTPDNFQSRRPNTSFCFLDIRSPGLGDTAMYLCATSSTVPGQGASGANVLTFGAGSRLTVL.

This clone was counted a few times. The chain recombines TRBV10-3 with TRBJ2-7; D remains ambiguous. Germline-derived CDR1 and CDR2 are ENHRY and SYGVKD. The V gene lost 4 bases and the J gene lost 1 base, with 8 bases spanning the gap. This CDR3 has 13 residues. In DNA form, the CDR3 reads TGTGCCATCAGTGTTGGGCAGTCCTACGAGCAGTACTTC. Translated: CAISVGQSYEQYF.

This clone was seen a single time. The CDR3 reads CASSLFLQSDQPQHF. For the CDR3, the DNA is TGTGCCAGCAGCTTATTTCTACAGTCGGATCAGCCCCAGCATTTT. V gene TRBV7-2 combines with J gene TRBJ1-5; D unresolved. Trimming shortened V by 2 bases and J by 5 bases, and 13 bases separated the two germline ends. The CDR3 has 15 amino acids. Germline-derived CDR1 and CDR2 are SGHTA and FQGNSA.

The sample holds a few counts of this clone. The rearrangement uses TRBV7-6 and TRBJ2-7, with a possible D match to TRBD2 (6 bases). This CDR3 region has 15 residues. CDR1 and CDR2 (germline): SGHVS, FNYEAQ. V lost 2 bases and J 3 bases, leaving 14 bases between the germline ends. Here the CDR3 reads CASSLKGGWSYEQYF. CDR3 in DNA: TGTGCCAGCAGCTTAAAGGGAGGCTGGAGCTACGAGCAGTACTTC.

The chain links TRBV19 to TRBJ1-5, with 7 bases lining up with TRBD1. The J segment lost 7 bases and the V segment lost 1 base, leaving 10 bases of the junction unmatched. CDR1 and CDR2 from the germline V gene are LNHDA and SQIVND (reference sequence). The CDR3 extends over 16 amino acids. In DNA, the CDR3 is TGTGCCAGTAGTATAGCGGGACAGTCCGTCGGGCAGCCCCAGCATTTT. This translates into CASSIAGQSVGQPQHF.

The genes are TRBV3-1 (or the pseudogene TRBV3-2) and TRBJ1-4, with D maybe TRBD1 (5 bases). V lost 0 bases and J lost 8, with 13 bases in between. This CDR3 contains 15 residues. The germline V gene has CDR1 LGHDT and CDR2 YNNKEL (reference sequence). CDR3 DNA sequence: TGTGCCAGCAGCCAAGATTCGGGGGGATCGGAAAAACTGTTTTTT. Residues: CASSQDSGGSEKLFF.

This sequence joins TRBV4-1 and TRBJ2-7, with TRBD2 matching over 9 bases. Germline CDR1 and CDR2: MGHRA and YSYEKL. The length of the CDR3 is 17 residues. Losses at the gene ends were 3 bases for V and 4 bases for J; bases not matched to a gene: 13. CDR3 region: CASSQYYTSGLNYEQYF. The CDR3 region has the DNA TGCGCCAGCAGCCAGTATTACACTAGCGGGCTTAATTACGAGCAGTACTTC.

The chain employs TRBV3-1 (or the pseudogene TRBV3-2) and TRBJ2-1, with 10 bases fitting TRBD2. Germline loops: CDR1 LGHDT, CDR2 YNNKEL (reference sequence). V gave up 4 bases and J gave up 3 bases; unmatched junction bases: 6. This CDR3 has 16 residues. The CDR3 reads CASSPSPSGGYNEQFF. CDR3 DNA sequence: TGTGCCAGCAGCCCGAGTCCTAGCGGGGGCTACAATGAGCAGTTCTTC.

The rearrangement uses TRBV28 and TRBJ1-3; D not resolved. V was cut by 1 base and J by 1 base, with 5 bases left in between. CDR1 and CDR2 from the germline V gene are MDHEN and SYDVKM. The CDR3 is made up of 14 amino acids. CDR3 protein: CASSLSGSGNTIYF. For the CDR3, the DNA is TGTGCCAGCAGTTTATCGGGTTCTGGAAACACCATATATTTT.

V and J are TRBV5-4 and TRBJ2-3, with TRBD2 as a possible D gene (5 bases). Deletions cut 1 base from V and 1 base from J, with 10 bases between. The CDR3 sequence is 15 residues long. Germline CDR1 and CDR2: SGHNT and YYREEE (reference sequence). The CDR3 is CASSLKAVRTDTQYF. CDR3 in DNA: TGTGCCAGCAGCTTGAAAGCGGTACGCACAGATACGCAGTATTTT.

The chain couples TRBV9 to TRBJ2-1; 7 positions agree with TRBD2. After removal of 4 bases from V and 6 bases from J, the junction contained 16 bases not matched to a gene. The CDR3 covers 17 residues. CDR1 is SGDLS, CDR2 YYNGEE, per germline. This CDR3 is CASSSSAGTRGVNEQFF. Written as DNA, the CDR3 is TGTGCCAGCAGCTCCTCGGCCGGGACCCGGGGGGTCAATGAGCAGTTCTTC.

V and J are TRBV27 and TRBJ2-1; 12 nucleotides align to TRBD2. Losses at the gene ends were 3 bases for V and 9 bases for J; bases not matched to a gene: 6. CDR3 length equals 15 residues. Germline CDR1 MNHEY, CDR2 SMNVEV (reference sequence). CDR3 amino acids: CASSFLGLAGSEQFF. As DNA, the CDR3 is TGTGCCAGCAGTTTCTTAGGACTAGCGGGAAGTGAGCAGTTCTTC.

CDR3: CASSLEGAGPRGETQYF. Here the CDR3 DNA reads TGTGCCAGCAGCCTAGAGGGTGCGGGGCCCCGCGGTGAGACCCAGTACTTC. The chain is built from TRBV7-6 and TRBJ2-5, with D perhaps TRBD2 (6 bases). V was trimmed by 5 bases and J by 5 bases, leaving 24 bases between them. The germline CDR1 and CDR2 sequences are SGHVS and FNYEAQ. CDR3 size: 17 residues. The whole variable domain, filled in from reference TRBV7-6 and TRBJ2-5, reads GAGVSQSPRYKVTKRGQDVALRCDPISGHVSLYWYRQALGQGPEFLTYFNYEAQQDKSGLPNDRFSAERPEGSISTLTIQRTEQRDSAMYRCASSLEGAGPRGETQYFGPGTRLLVL.

V is TRBV5-4 and J is TRBJ2-2; 8 bases line up with TRBD2. CDR3 length equals 15 residues. With 3 bases clipped from V and 7 bases from J, the junction kept 8 bases outside the gene matches. Germline V gene data show CDR1 as SGHNT and CDR2 as YYREEE (reference sequence). CDR3 region: CASSSPGLGFGELFF. The DNA of the CDR3 is TGTGCCAGCAGCTCTCCGGGACTAGGTTTCGGGGAGCTGTTTTTT. Variable domain in full (rest from reference TRBV5-4 and TRBJ2-2): ETGVTQSPTHLIKTRGQQVTLRCSSQSGHNTVSWYQQALGQGPQFIFQYYREEENGRGNFPPRFSGLQFPNYSSELNVNALELDDSALYLCASSSPGLGFGELFFGEGSRLTVL.

This rearrangement joins TRBV7-2 to TRBJ1-2, with D perhaps matching TRBD1 (6 bases). This CDR3 region has 11 residues. The V and J ends lost 6 bases and 6 bases respectively, with 8 bases between them. The germline V gene encodes CDR1 SGHTA and CDR2 FQGNSA. DNA for the CDR3: TGTGCCAGCAGATACAGGGATGGCTACACCTTC. Translated: CASRYRDGYTF.